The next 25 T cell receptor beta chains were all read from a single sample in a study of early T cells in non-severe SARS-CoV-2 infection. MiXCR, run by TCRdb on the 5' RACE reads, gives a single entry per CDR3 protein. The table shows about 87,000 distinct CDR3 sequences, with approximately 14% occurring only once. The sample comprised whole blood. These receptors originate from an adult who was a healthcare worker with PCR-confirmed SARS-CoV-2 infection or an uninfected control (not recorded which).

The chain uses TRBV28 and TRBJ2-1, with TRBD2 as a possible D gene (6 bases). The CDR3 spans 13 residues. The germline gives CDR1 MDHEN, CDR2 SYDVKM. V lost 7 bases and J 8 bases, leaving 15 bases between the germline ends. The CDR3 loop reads CASTLEGGHEQFF. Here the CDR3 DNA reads TGTGCCAGCACTCTAGAGGGAGGCCATGAGCAGTTCTTC.

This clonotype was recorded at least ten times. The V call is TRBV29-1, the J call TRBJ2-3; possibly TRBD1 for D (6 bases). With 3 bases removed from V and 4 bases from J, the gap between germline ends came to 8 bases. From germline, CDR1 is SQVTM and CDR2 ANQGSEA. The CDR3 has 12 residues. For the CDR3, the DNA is TGCAGCGTTGATCAGGGGTCAGATACGCAGTATTTT. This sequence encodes CSVDQGSDTQYF.

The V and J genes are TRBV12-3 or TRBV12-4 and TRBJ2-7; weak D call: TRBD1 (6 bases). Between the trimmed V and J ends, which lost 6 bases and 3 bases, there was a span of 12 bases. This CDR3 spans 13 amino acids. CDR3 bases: TGTGCCAGCAGCCGTGGACAGAACTACGAGCAGTACTTC. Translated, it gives CASSRGQNYEQYF.

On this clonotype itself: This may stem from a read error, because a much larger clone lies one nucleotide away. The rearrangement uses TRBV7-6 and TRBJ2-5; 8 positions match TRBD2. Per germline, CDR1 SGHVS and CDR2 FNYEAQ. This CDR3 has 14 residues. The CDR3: CASSHGPAGETQHF. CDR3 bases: TGTGCCAGCAGCCACGGCCCAGCGGGGGAGACCCAGCACTTC.

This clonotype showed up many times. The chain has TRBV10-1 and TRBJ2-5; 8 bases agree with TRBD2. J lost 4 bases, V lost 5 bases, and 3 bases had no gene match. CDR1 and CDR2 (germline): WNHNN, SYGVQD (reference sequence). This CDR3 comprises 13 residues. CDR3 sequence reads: CASSPSGGETQYF. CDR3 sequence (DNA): TGCGCCAGCAGTCCCAGCGGGGGAGAGACCCAGTACTTC.

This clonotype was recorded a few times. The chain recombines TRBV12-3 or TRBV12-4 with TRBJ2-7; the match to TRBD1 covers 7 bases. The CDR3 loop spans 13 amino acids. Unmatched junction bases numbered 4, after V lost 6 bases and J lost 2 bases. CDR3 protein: CASSGDSTYEQYF. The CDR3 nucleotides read TGTGCCAGCAGCGGGGACAGCACCTACGAGCAGTACTTC.

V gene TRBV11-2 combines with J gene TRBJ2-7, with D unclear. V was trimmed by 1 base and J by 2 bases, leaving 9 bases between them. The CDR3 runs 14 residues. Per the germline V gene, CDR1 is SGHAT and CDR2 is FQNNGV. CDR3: CASSLVAGPYEQYF. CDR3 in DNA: TGTGCCAGCAGCTTAGTGGCCGGGCCCTACGAGCAGTACTTC.

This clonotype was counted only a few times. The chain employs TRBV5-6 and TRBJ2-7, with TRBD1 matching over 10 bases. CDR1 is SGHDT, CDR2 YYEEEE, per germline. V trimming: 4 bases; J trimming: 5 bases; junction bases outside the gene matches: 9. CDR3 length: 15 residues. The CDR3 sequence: CASSLPGDRGHEQYF. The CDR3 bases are TGTGCCAGCAGCCTCCCAGGGGACAGGGGTCACGAGCAGTACTTC.

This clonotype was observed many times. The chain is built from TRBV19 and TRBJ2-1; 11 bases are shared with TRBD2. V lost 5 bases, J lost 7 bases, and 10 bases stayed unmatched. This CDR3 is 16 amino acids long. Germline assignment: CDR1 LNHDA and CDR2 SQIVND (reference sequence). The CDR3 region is CASSWVAGGPSNEQFF. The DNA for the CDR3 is TGTGCCAGTAGTTGGGTAGCGGGGGGGCCAAGTAATGAGCAGTTCTTC.

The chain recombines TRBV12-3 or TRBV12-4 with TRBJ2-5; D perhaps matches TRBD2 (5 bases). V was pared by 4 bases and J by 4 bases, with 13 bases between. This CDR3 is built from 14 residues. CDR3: CASSSGRAGETQYF. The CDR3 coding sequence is TGTGCCAGCAGTTCTGGACGGGCGGGAGAGACCCAGTACTTC.

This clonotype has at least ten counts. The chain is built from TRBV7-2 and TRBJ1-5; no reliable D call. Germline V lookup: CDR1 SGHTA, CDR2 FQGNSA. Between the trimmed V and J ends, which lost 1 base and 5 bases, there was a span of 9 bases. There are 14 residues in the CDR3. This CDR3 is CASSLGAADQPQHF. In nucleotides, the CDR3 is TGTGCCAGCAGCTTAGGGGCAGCGGATCAGCCCCAGCATTTT.

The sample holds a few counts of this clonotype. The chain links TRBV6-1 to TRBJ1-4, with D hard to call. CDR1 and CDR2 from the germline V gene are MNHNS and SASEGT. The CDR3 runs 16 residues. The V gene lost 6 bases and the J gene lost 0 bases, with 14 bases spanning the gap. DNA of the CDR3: TGTGCCAGCAGCTTAATTTCAACTGCAACTAATGAAAAACTGTTTTTT. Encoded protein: CASSLISTATNEKLFF.

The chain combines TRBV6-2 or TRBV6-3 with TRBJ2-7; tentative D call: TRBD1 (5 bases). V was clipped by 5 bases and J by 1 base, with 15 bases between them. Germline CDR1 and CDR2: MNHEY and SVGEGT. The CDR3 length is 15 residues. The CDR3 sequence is CASSHRQFRSYEQYF. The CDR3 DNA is TGTGCCAGCAGTCATCGACAGTTCCGATCCTACGAGCAGTACTTC.

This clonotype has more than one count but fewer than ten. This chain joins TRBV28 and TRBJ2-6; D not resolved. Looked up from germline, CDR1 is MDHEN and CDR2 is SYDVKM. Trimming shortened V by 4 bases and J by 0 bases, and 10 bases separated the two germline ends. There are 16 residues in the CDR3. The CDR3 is CASSSLTLSGANVLTF. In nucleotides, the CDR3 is TGTGCCAGCAGTTCCCTGACTCTCTCTGGGGCCAACGTCCTGACTTTC.

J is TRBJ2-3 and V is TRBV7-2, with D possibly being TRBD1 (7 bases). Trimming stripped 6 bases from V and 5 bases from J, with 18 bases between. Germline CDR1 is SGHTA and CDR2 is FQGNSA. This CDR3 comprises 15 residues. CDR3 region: CASSLDRVGRDTQYF. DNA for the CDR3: TGTGCCAGCAGTCTCGACAGGGTCGGGAGAGATACGCAGTATTTT.

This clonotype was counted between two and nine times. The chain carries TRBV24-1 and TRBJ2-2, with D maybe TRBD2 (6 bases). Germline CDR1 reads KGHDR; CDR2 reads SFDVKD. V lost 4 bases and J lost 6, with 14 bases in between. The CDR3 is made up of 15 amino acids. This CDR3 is CATSDWGGLAGELFF. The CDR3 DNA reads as TGTGCCACCAGTGACTGGGGAGGTCTGGCCGGGGAGCTGTTTTTT.

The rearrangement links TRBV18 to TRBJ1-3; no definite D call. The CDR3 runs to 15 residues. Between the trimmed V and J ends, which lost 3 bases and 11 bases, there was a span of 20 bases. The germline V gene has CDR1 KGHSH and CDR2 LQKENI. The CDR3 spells CASSPPSVRKISIYF. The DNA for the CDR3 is TGTGCCAGCTCACCCCCCTCGGTCAGGAAAATCTCCATATATTTT.

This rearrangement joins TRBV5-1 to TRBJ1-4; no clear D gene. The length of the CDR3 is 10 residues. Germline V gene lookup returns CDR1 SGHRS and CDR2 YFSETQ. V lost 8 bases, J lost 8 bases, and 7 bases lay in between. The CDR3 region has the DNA TGCGCCAGGACACGGGAAAAACTGTTTTTT. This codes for CARTREKLFF.

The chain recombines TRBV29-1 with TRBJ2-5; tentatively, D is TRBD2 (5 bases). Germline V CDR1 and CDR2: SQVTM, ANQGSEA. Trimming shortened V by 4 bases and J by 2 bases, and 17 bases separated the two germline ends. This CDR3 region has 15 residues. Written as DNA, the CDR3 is TGCAGCGTTGGGGAGAGAGTGGAAATTCAAGAGACCCAGTACTTC. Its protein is CSVGERVEIQETQYF.

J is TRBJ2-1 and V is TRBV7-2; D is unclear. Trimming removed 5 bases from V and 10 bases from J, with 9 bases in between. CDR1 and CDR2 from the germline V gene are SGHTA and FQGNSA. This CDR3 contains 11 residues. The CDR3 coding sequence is TGTGCCAGCAGCCAGCTCGGAGAGCAGTTCTTC. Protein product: CASSQLGEQFF.

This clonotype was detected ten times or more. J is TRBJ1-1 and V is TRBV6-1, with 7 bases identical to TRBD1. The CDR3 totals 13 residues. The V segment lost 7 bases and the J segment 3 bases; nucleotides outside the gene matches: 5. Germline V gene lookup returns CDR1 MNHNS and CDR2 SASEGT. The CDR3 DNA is TGTGCCAGCATAATCAGGGGGGACACTGAAGCTTTCTTT. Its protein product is CASIIRGDTEAFF.

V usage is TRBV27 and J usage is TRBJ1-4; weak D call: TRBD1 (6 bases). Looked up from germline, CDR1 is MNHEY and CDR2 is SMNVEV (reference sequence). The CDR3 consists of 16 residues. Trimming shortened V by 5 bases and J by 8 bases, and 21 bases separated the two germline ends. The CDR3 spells CASSPTIQGVVEKLFF. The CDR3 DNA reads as TGTGCCAGCAGTCCGACGATACAGGGAGTAGTAGAAAAACTGTTTTTT. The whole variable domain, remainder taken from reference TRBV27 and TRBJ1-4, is EAQVTQNPRYLITVTGKKLTVTCSQNMNHEYMSWYRQDPGLGLRQIYYSMNVEVTDKGDVPEGYKVSRKEKRNFPLILESPSPNQTSLYFCASSPTIQGVVEKLFFGSGTQLSVL.

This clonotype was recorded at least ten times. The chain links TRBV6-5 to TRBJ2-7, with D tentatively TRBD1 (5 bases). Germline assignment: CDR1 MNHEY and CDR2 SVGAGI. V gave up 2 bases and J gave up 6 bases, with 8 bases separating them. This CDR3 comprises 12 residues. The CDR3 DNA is TGTGCCAGCAGTTACGGGGCGGTCGAGCAGTACTTC. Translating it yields CASSYGAVEQYF.

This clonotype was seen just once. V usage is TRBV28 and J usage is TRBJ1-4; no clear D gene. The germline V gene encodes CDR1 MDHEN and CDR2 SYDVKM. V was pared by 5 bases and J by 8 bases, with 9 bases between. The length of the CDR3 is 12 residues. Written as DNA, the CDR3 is TGTGCCAGCAGTGCCAGGCGGGAAAAACTGTTTTTT. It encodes CASSARREKLFF.

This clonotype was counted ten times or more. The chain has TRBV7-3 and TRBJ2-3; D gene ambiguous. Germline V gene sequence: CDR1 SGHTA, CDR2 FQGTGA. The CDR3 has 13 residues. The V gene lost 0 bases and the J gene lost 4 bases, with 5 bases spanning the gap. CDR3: CASSLTFPDTQYF. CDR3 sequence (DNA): TGTGCCAGCAGCTTAACGTTTCCAGATACGCAGTATTTT.